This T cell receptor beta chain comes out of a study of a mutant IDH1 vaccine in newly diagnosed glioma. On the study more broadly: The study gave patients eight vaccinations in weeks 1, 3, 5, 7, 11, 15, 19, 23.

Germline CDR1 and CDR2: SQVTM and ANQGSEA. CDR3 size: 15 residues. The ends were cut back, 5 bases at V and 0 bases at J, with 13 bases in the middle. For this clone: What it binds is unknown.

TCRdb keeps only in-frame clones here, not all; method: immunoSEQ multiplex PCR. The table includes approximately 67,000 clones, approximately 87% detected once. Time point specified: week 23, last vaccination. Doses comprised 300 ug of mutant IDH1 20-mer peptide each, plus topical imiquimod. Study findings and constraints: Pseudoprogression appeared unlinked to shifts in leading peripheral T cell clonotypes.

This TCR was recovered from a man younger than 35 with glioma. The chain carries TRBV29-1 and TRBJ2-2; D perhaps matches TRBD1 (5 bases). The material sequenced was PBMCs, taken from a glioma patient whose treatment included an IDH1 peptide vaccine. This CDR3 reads CSVQGSSTNTGELFF. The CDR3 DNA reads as TGCAGCGTTCAGGGCAGCTCTACGAACACCGGGGAGCTGTTTTTT.